This T cell receptor (beta chain) was retrieved from a study of human T cells and chemical hapten exposure. On the study more broadly: Patches with 0.01% DPC went on the upper back, and the tests were read at 6 days. Broader study findings: TCRs above 1 in 1000 frequency did not change with DPC sensitization.

On this clonotype: Its antigen is not identified.

TCRdb analysed the RACE reads with MiXCR anew, one entry per CDR3 protein. The sample records around 130,000 distinct CDR3 sequences, around 10% being singletons. Time point indicated: patch test 3, about 24 weeks after DPC sensitization. Treatment noted: therapeutic diphenylcyclopropenone sensitization with weekly scalp DPC. Blood draws came first, before each patch test. Patients had alopecia, were aged 18 to 70, and were not pregnant. Germline values: CDR1 DFQATT, CDR2 SNEGSKA (reference sequence). V was shortened by 5 bases and J by 5 bases, with 16 bases between the two germline ends. The CDR3 has 13 residues.

This sample comprised whole blood, obtained in connection with sensitization to the hapten diphenylcyclopropenone (DPC). This TCR came from a woman in her forties or fifties with alopecia areata. Some clones in this sample may be carry-over from other donors' samples. The chain links TRBV20-1 to TRBJ2-7; D unresolved. The CDR3 reads CSAVPALSHEQYF. DNA for the CDR3: TGCAGTGCTGTCCCGGCCCTAAGCCACGAGCAGTACTTC.